The clone carrying this TCR beta chain was observed at least ten times. Amplification of TCR beta CDR3 regions was performed using RNA transcripts as template. HTBI primers drove first-round RT-PCR of the TCR CDR3. One entry per CDR3 protein results from TCRdb running MiXCR on the multiplex PCR reads. In the table there are about 640,000 distinct CDR3 sequences, less than 25% of which are singletons. The record originates from a study of T cells in Graves' hyperthyroidism and ophthalmopathy. Study as a whole: Blood from the periphery was taken at initial diagnosis, before any treatment.

From germline, CDR1 is DFQATT and CDR2 SNEGSKA (reference sequence). The junction had 2 bases not matched to a gene; V was cut back by 6 bases and J by 1 base. The CDR3 consists of 12 residues. This chain uses TRBV20-1 with TRBJ1-1, with 7 bases aligning to TRBD1. The sequencing input was blood. The clonotype originates from a man aged 30 to 39 with Graves' ophthalmopathy. CDR3 residues: CSAGQENTEAFF. In nucleotides, the CDR3 is TGCAGTGCCGGACAGGAGAACACTGAAGCTTTCTTT.